Below, 20 T cell receptor beta chains from the same sample are listed, as sequenced in a study of yellow fever vaccine responses in identical twins (dated by TCRdb to 2016 to 2019). The library was made by RT-PCR. The listed sequencing device is Illumina HiSeq 2500. TCRdb's own reprocessing of the public reads used fastp at Q25 and MiXCR and kept productive beta chains. Entries are consolidated by CDR3 protein sequence, retaining the most common genes and DNA. Across this sample there are about 11,000 distinct CDR3 sequences, with approximately 80% seen only once. The top ten clonotypes cover roughly 7% of the sample. Sample: T cells from blood (PBMCs), unsorted or a sorted subset (not recorded which), taken before or after yellow fever vaccination (not recorded which). The receptor source for this set is a woman younger than 30 who received the yellow fever vaccine. Donor details come from another sample of the same person, matched by shared clones.

CDR3 coding DNA: TGTGCCAGCAGTGAAAATCGACTAGCGGACAACAATGAGCAGTTCTTC. Its translation is CASSENRLADNNEQFF. The chain carries TRBV2 and TRBJ2-1; the match to TRBD2 covers 9 bases. CDR1 is SNHLY and CDR2 is FYNNEI in the germline V gene. J gave up 5 bases and V 2 bases, and 7 bases lay outside the gene matches. The CDR3 contains 16 residues. The full variable domain, completed using reference TRBV2 and TRBJ2-1, is EPEVTQTPSHQVTQMGQEVILRCVPISNHLYFYWYRQILGQKVEFLVSFYNNEISEKSEIFDDQFSVERPDGSNFTLKIRSTKLEDSAMYFCASSENRLADNNEQFFGPGTRLTVL.

This clonotype was recorded a few times. The gene calls are TRBV13 and TRBJ2-3; D tentatively fits TRBD1 or TRBD2 (5 bases each). Germline V gene lookup returns CDR1 PRHDT and CDR2 FYEKMQ (reference sequence). The CDR3 is made up of 17 amino acids. With 7 bases removed from V and 0 bases from J, the gap between germline ends came to 20 bases. The CDR3 DNA follows: TGTGCCAGCACCAATCCGGTGTCCGGGGCTAGCACAGATACGCAGTATTTT. Translation gives CASTNPVSGASTDTQYF.

V usage is TRBV29-1 and J usage is TRBJ1-1, with a tentative D call TRBD1 (6 bases). The CDR3 has 13 amino acids. CDR1 and CDR2 (germline): SQVTM, ANQGSEA. V gave up 1 base and J gave up 0 bases, with 6 bases separating them. The CDR3 here is CSVEAGVNTEAFF. For the CDR3, the DNA is TGCAGCGTTGAAGCAGGGGTGAACACTGAAGCTTTCTTT.

V and J are TRBV29-1 and TRBJ2-7, with D perhaps matching TRBD1 or TRBD2 (5 bases each). The CDR3 has 13 residues. The V gene lost 3 bases and the J gene lost 1 base, with 10 bases spanning the gap. Germline-derived CDR1 and CDR2 are SQVTM and ANQGSEA. The chain's CDR3 is CSVDGGVSYEQYF. The CDR3 coding sequence is TGCAGCGTTGATGGGGGTGTGTCCTACGAGCAGTACTTC.

The chain joins TRBV19 to TRBJ2-1, with D unclear. V was pared by 5 bases and J by 6 bases, with 14 bases between. Germline lookup yields CDR1 LNHDA and CDR2 SQIVND (reference sequence). The CDR3 is made up of 14 amino acids. DNA of the CDR3: TGTGCCAGTAGTTTCGGTCAGCCGATCAATGAGCAGTTCTTC. As protein: CASSFGQPINEQFF.

The chain employs TRBV11-1 and TRBJ2-1, with 10 bases that match TRBD1. V trimming: 4 bases; J trimming: 7 bases; junction bases outside the gene matches: 7. Germline V CDR1 and CDR2: SGHAT, FQDESV (reference sequence). The CDR3 consists of 15 residues. CDR3 coding DNA: TGTGCCAGCAGCTGGGGACAGGGGAGTGGGAATGAGCAGTTCTTC. Amino acid sequence: CASSWGQGSGNEQFF.

The CDR3 region has the DNA TGTGCCAGCCTAGCCAAGGTTTCGTTCGGCACAGATACGCAGTATTTT. This translates into CASLAKVSFGTDTQYF. This rearrangement joins TRBV13 to TRBJ2-3; the D gene is possibly TRBD2 (5 bases). The CDR3 is 16 residues long. Germline V lookup: CDR1 PRHDT, CDR2 FYEKMQ (reference sequence). With 8 bases removed from V and 1 base from J, the gap between germline ends came to 19 bases.

V gene TRBV7-3 combines with J gene TRBJ2-1; 9 nucleotides agree with TRBD1. Losses at the gene ends were 5 bases for V and 8 bases for J; bases not matched to a gene: 7. The germline V gene has CDR1 SGHTA and CDR2 FQGTGA. This CDR3 contains 14 residues. The CDR3 spells CASSPRDRVDEQFF. The CDR3 DNA is TGTGCCAGCAGCCCTAGGGACAGGGTCGATGAGCAGTTCTTC.

This chain uses TRBV7-6 with TRBJ1-6; D unclear. The germline gives CDR1 SGHVS, CDR2 FNYEAQ. V lost 6 bases and J 8 bases, leaving 17 bases between the germline ends. The CDR3 covers 15 residues. The CDR3 spells CASRPVPGGDSPLHF. CDR3 DNA: TGTGCCAGCAGGCCAGTCCCGGGTGGGGATTCACCCCTCCACTTT.

The chain recombines TRBV7-3 with TRBJ2-1; 12 bases line up with TRBD2. This CDR3 region has 18 residues. Trimming cost V 1 base and J 5 bases; bases outside gene matches: 9. Per the germline V gene, CDR1 is SGHTA and CDR2 is FQGTGA. The CDR3 reads CASSLNPSSGGADNEQFF. CDR3 DNA: TGTGCCAGCAGCTTAAACCCCTCTAGCGGGGGGGCAGACAATGAGCAGTTCTTC.

The chain has TRBV11-1 and TRBJ2-1; 7 bases map to TRBD1. Germline V CDR1 and CDR2: SGHAT, FQDESV (reference sequence). V was clipped by 5 bases and J by 0 bases; unmatched bases: 7. The CDR3 has 16 residues. In DNA form, the CDR3 reads TGTGCCAGCAGCACCCGACAGGGTAGCTCCTACAATGAGCAGTTCTTC. Protein sequence: CASSTRQGSSYNEQFF.

V and J are TRBV18 and TRBJ2-3; no definite D call. Germline lookup yields CDR1 KGHSH and CDR2 LQKENI. The V and J ends lost 3 bases and 0 bases respectively, with 10 bases between them. The CDR3 extends over 15 amino acids. The CDR3 DNA follows: TGTGCCAGCTCACCTTTCAGTCTTAGCACAGATACGCAGTATTTT. Amino acids: CASSPFSLSTDTQYF.

This sequence joins TRBV12-3 or TRBV12-4 and TRBJ2-2; possible D gene TRBD2, 7 bases. The CDR3 consists of 14 residues. The V end was cut by 3 bases, the J end by 7 bases, with 12 bases between. CDR3 sequence: CASSFRGARGELFF. CDR3 in DNA: TGTGCCAGCAGTTTTCGGGGGGCACGCGGGGAGCTGTTTTTT.

This clonotype occurred a few times. The chain couples TRBV6-1 to TRBJ2-7, with unresolved D. CDR3 length equals 14 residues. From germline, CDR1 is MNHNS and CDR2 SASEGT. V dropped 3 bases and J dropped 2 bases, with 11 bases sitting between them. The CDR3 bases are TGTGCCAGCAGTGAGGGTCAGGAGCCCTACGAGCAGTACTTC. This gives the protein CASSEGQEPYEQYF.

The rearrangement uses TRBV11-3 and TRBJ2-1, with D unclear. From germline, CDR1 is SGHNT and CDR2 YENEEA. V lost 5 bases and J 6 bases, leaving 20 bases between the germline ends. The CDR3 contains 16 residues. CDR3 DNA: TGTGCCAGCAGCCAACTTATCCGATGGCGGTTCAATGAGCAGTTCTTC. Translating gives CASSQLIRWRFNEQFF.

This clonotype was recorded a few times. The V call is TRBV29-1, the J call TRBJ2-1, with 11 bases lining up with TRBD2. CDR3 length: 13 residues. Germline loops: CDR1 SQVTM, CDR2 ANQGSEA. With 7 bases clipped from V and 5 bases from J, the junction kept 4 bases outside the gene matches. CDR3 in amino acids: CSDSSGGNNEQFF. CDR3 nucleotide sequence: TGCAGCGACTCTAGCGGGGGGAACAATGAGCAGTTCTTC.

The chain has TRBV11-1 and TRBJ1-1; unclear D gene. CDR1 is SGHAT and CDR2 is FQDESV in the germline V gene (reference sequence). Trimming removed 5 bases at V and 4 bases at J, with 5 bases between. The CDR3 sequence is 11 residues long. As DNA, the CDR3 is TGTGCCAGCAGCCGCGGCACTGAAGCTTTCTTT. Translating gives CASSRGTEAFF.

This sequence joins TRBV20-1 and TRBJ1-1; no firm D call. CDR3 length: 16 residues. Germline V gene lookup returns CDR1 DFQATT and CDR2 SNEGSKA (reference sequence). Between the trimmed V and J ends, which lost 0 bases and 1 base, there was a span of 15 bases. CDR3 coding DNA: TGCAGTGCTAGAGATCGAATTTGGCAGCAGAACACTGAAGCTTTCTTT. Translation: CSARDRIWQQNTEAFF.

V and J are TRBV19 and TRBJ1-5; D gene uncertain. CDR3 length: 18 amino acids. Per germline, CDR1 LNHDA and CDR2 SQIVND (reference sequence). V was trimmed by 5 bases and J by 0 bases, leaving 20 bases between them. Here the CDR3 reads CASSLRGAGRYSNQPQHF. In nucleotides, the CDR3 is TGTGCCAGTAGTCTTCGGGGTGCCGGGCGATATAGCAATCAGCCCCAGCATTTT.

The chain carries TRBV11-3 and TRBJ2-7; 8 nucleotides match TRBD1. Germline V gene data show CDR1 as SGHNT and CDR2 as YENEEA. The CDR3 is made up of 13 amino acids. The V and J ends lost 4 bases and 5 bases, in that order; junction bases with no gene match: 4. The DNA of the CDR3 is TGTGCCAGCAGCTACGGACAGGGCAACGAGCAGTACGTC. It yields the protein CASSYGQGNEQYV.